This T cell receptor (beta chain) is drawn from a study of blood T cell repertoires in COVID-19. The wider study: Italy, Spain and the United States were the sources of the convalescent and acute COVID-19 samples.

The CDR3 runs 10 residues. The V gene's germline CDR1 is SQVTM and CDR2 ANQGSEA. V was clipped by 4 bases and J by 13 bases; unmatched bases: 5. Clones were read by immunoSEQ multiplex PCR, and TCRdb kept only the in-frame ones, dropping some. The sample records over 100,000 clones, more than 60% being singletons. Sample: peripheral blood. This chain uses TRBV29-1 with TRBJ2-5; 8 bases are shared with TRBD1. The receptor's source is a woman between 65 and 79 years old with acute or convalescent COVID-19. CDR3 DNA: TGCAGCGTTGCTGAGACAGGGGTGTACTTC. Residues: CSVAETGVYF. Together with reference TRBV29-1 and TRBJ2-5, the CDR3 gives the full variable domain: SAVISQKPSRDICQRGTSLTIQCQVDSQVTMMFWYRQQPGQSLTLIATANQGSEATYESGFVIDKFPISRPNLTFSTLTVSNMSPEDSSIYLCSVAETGVYFGPGTRLLVL.